The entry that follows covers one T cell receptor beta chain sequence. In the original analysis: Estimated nucleated cell counts came from reference gene primer amplification. Repertoires were generated with immunoSEQ multiplex PCR, while TCRdb's copy carries only in-frame clones and drops some. V, J and clone size are taken as reported in that table, and D and trimming were inferred from the DNA itself. The sample lists about 150,000 clones, about 83% seen once, with around 14% in the top ten. This sample stems from a study of blood T cell repertoires in COVID-19. Across the study: COVID-19 samples collected from the United States, Italy and Spain covered acute and convalescent phases. Sources were T cells, B-cell-depleted T cells, or PBMCs; the material itself was cDNA or gDNA.

The CDR3 has 13 residues. V lost 0 bases and J 5 bases, leaving 5 bases between the germline ends. Per germline, CDR1 SGHAT and CDR2 FQNNGV. The source of this sequence is a woman aged 80 or over with acute or convalescent COVID-19. What was sequenced was peripheral blood. This chain joins TRBV11-2 and TRBJ1-3; D remains unclear. CDR3 residues: CASSLDQRNTIYF. Written as DNA, the CDR3 is TGTGCCAGCAGCTTAGATCAAAGAAACACCATATATTTT.